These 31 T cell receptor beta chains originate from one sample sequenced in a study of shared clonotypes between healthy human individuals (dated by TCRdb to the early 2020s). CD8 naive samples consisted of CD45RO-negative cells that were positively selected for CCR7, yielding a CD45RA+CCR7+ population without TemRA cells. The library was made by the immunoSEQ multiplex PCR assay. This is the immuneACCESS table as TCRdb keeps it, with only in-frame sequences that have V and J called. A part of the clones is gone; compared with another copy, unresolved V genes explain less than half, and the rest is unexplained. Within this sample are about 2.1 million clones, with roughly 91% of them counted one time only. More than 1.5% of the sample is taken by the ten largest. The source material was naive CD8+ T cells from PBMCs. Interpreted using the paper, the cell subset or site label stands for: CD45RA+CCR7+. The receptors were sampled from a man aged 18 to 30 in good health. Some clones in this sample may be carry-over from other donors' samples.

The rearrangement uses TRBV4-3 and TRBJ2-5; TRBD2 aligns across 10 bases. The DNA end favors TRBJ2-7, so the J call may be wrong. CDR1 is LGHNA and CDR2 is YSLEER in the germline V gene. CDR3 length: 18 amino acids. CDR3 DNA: TGCGCCAGCAGCCAAGATCCGGCTAGCGGGAGTCGGTCCTACGAGCAGTACTTC. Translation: CASSQDPASGSRSYEQYF.

CDR3 amino acids: CASSGGVNTEAFF. The CDR3 DNA is TGTGCCAGTTCCGGAGGGGTGAACACTGAAGCTTTCTTT. The V and J genes are TRBV19 and TRBJ1-1; maybe TRBD1 (5 bases). V shed 8 bases and J shed 0 bases, with 10 bases lying between them. The germline V gene has CDR1 LNHDA and CDR2 SQIVND (reference sequence). The CDR3 is made up of 13 amino acids.

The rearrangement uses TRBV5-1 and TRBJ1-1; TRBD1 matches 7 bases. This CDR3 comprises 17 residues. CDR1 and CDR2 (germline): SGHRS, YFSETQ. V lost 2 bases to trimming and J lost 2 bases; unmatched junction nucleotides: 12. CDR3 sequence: CASSLWGTESRNTEAFF. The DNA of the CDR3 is TGCGCCAGCAGCTTATGGGGGACAGAGAGTAGAAACACTGAAGCTTTCTTT.

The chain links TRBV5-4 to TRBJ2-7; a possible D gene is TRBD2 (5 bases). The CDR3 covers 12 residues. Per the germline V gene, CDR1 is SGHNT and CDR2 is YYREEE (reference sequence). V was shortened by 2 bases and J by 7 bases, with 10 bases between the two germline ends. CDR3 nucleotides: TGTGCCAGCAGCTTTTTTTCGGGGGAGCAGTACTTC. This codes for CASSFFSGEQYF.

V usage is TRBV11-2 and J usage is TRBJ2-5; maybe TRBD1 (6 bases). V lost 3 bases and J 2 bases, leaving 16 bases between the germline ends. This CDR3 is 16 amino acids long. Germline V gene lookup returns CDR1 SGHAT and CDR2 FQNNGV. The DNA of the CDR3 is TGTGCCAGCAGCTTTGGGCCCGGGACAACGCAAGAGACCCAGTACTTC. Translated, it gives CASSFGPGTTQETQYF.

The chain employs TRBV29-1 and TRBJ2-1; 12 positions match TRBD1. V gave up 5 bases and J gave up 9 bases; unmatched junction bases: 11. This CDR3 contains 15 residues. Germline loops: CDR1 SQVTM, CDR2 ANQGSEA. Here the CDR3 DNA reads TGCAGCGTTACATCGGGACAGGGGGCTTTGAGTGAGCAGTTCTTC. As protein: CSVTSGQGALSEQFF.

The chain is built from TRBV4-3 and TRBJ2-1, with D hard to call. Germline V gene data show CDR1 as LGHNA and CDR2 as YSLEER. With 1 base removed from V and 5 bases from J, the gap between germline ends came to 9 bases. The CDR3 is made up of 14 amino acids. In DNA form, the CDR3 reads TGCGCCAGCAGCCAAGGATGGTCTGACAATGAGCAGTTCTTC. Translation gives CASSQGWSDNEQFF.

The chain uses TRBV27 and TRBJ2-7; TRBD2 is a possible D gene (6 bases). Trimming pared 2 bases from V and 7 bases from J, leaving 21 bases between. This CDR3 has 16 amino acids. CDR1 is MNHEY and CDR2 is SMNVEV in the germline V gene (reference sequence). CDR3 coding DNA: TGTGCCAGCAGTTTAGCGCCCTCCAGAGCGGGTGGTGAGCAGTACTTC. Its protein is CASSLAPSRAGGEQYF.

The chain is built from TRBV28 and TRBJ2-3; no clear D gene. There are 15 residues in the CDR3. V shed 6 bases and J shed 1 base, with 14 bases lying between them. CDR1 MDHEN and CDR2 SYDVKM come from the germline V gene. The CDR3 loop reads CASRAMPDGTDTQYF. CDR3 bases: TGTGCCAGCAGGGCCATGCCGGACGGCACAGATACGCAGTATTTT. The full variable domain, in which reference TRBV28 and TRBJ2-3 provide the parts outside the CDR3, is DVKVTQSSRYLVKRTGEKVFLECVQDMDHENMFWYRQDPGLGLRLIYFSYDVKMKEKGDIPEGYSVSREKKERFSLILESASTNQTSMYLCASRAMPDGTDTQYFGPGTRLTVL.

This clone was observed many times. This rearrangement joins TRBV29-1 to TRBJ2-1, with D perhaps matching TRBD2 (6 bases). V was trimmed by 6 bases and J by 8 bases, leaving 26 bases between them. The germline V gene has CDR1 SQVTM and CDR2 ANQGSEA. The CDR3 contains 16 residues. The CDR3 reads CSVGLVGTAFRYEQFF. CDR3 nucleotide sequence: TGCAGCGTCGGACTCGTTGGGACTGCTTTCCGGTATGAGCAGTTCTTC.

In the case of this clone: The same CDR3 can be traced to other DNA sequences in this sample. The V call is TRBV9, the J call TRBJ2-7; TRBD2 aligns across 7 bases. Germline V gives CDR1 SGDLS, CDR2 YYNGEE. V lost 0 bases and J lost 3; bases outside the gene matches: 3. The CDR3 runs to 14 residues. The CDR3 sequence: CASSVGGSDYEQYF. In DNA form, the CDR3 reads TGTGCCAGCAGCGTAGGCGGGAGTGACTACGAGCAGTACTTC.

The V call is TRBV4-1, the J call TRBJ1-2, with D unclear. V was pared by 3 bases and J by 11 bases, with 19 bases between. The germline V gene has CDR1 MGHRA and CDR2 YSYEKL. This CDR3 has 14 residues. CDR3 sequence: CASSQIGTGSGYTF. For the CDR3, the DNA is TGCGCCAGCAGCCAGATCGGCACGGGGTCGGGGTACACCTTC.

The CDR3 nucleotides read TGTGCCAGCAGTCGGGACAGAACCTACGAGCAGTACTTC. It encodes CASSRDRTYEQYF. This chain links TRBV6-6 with TRBJ2-7, with 7 bases fitting TRBD1. The germline V gene encodes CDR1 MNHNY and CDR2 SVGAGI (reference sequence). The CDR3 has 13 amino acids. The V gene end was trimmed by 5 bases and the J gene end by 2 bases; junction bases not matched to a gene: 3.

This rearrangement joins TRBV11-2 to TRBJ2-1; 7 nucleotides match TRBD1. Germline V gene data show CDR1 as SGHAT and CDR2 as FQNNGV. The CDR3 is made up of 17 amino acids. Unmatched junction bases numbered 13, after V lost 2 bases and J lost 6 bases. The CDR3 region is CASSLWLGTEARNEQFF. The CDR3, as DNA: TGTGCCAGCAGCTTATGGCTCGGGACAGAAGCACGCAATGAGCAGTTCTTC. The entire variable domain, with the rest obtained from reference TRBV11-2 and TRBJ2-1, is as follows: EAGVAQSPRYKIIEKRQSVAFWCNPISGHATLYWYQQILGQGPKLLIQFQNNGVVDDSQLPKDRFSAERLKGVDSTLKIQPAKLEDSAVYLCASSLWLGTEARNEQFFGPGTRLTVL.

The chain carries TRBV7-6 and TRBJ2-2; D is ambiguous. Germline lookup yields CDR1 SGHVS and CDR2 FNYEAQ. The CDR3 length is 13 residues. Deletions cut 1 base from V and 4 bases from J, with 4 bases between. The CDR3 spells CASSLDLTGELFF. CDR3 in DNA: TGTGCCAGCAGCTTAGACCTCACCGGGGAGCTGTTTTTT.

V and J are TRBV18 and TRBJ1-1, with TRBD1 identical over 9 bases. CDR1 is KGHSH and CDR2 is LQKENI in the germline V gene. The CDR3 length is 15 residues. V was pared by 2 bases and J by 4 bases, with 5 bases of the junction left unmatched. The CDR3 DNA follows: TGTGCCAGCTCACCAACAGGGGGCTATCTCACTGAAGCTTTCTTT. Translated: CASSPTGGYLTEAFF.

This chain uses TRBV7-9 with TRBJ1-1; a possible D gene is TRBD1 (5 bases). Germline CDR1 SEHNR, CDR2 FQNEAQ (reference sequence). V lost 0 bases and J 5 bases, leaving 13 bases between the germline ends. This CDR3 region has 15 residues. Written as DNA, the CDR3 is TGTGCCAGCAGCTTAGCCGCAGGGAAGAAGACTGAAGCTTTCTTT. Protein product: CASSLAAGKKTEAFF. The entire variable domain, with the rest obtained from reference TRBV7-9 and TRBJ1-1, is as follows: DTGVSQNPRHKITKRGQNVTFRCDPISEHNRLYWYRQTLGQGPEFLTYFQNEAQLEKSRLLSDRFSAERPKGSFSTLEIQRTEQGDSAMYLCASSLAAGKKTEAFFGQGTRLTVV.

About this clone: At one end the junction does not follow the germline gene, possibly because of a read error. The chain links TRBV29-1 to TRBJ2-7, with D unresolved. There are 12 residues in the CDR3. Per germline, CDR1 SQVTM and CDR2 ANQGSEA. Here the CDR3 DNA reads TGCAGCGCCTATACCGGGCCTAACCACTCTCAATTC. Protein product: CSAYTGPNHSQF.

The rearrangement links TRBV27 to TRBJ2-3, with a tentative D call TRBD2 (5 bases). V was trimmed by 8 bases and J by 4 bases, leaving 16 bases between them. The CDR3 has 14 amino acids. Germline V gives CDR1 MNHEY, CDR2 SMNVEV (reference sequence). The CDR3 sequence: CASGPRTSPDTQYF. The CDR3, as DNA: TGTGCCAGCGGACCGCGGACTTCCCCAGATACGCAGTATTTT.

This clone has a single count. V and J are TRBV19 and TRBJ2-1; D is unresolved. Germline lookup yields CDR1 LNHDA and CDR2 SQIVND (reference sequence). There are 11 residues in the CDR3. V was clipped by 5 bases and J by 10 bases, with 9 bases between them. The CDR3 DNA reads TGTGCCAGTAGTTTTTTTAGCGAGCAGTTCTTC. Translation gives CASSFFSEQFF.

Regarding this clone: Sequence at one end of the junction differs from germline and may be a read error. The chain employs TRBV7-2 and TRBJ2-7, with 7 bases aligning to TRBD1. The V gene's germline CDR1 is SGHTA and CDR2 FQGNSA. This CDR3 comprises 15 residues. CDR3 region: CASTLDRDRETEQYF. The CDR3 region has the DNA TGTGCCAGCACCTTAGATCGGGACAGAGAAACCGAGCAGTACTTC.

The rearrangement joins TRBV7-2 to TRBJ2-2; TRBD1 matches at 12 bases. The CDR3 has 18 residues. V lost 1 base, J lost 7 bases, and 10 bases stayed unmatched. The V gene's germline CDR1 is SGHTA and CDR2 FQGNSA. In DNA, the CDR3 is TGTGCCAGCAGCTTAGATACCGGGACAGGGGGCGCGGGCGGGGAGCTGTTTTTT. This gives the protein CASSLDTGTGGAGGELFF. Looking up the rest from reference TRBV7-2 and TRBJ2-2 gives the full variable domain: GAGVSQSPSNKVTEKGKDVELRCDPISGHTALYWYRQSLGQGLEFLIYFQGNSAPDKSGLPSDRFSAERTGGSVSTLTIQRTQQEDSAVYLCASSLDTGTGGAGGELFFGEGSRLTVL.

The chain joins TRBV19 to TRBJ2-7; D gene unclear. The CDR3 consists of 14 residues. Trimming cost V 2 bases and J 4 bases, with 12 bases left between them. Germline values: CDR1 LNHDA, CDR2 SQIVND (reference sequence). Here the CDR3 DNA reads TGTGCCAGTAGTATACCTTCTCGGAGATACGAGCAGTACTTC. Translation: CASSIPSRRYEQYF.

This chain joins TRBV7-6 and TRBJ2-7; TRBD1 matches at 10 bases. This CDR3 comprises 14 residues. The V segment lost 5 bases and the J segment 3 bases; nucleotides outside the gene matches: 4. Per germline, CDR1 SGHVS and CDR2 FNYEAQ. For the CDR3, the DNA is TGTGCCAGCAGCACCGGGACAGGGGTCTACGAGCAGTACTTC. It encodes CASSTGTGVYEQYF.

CDR3 region: CASSSGGGLADGNEQFF. CDR3 nucleotides: TGTGCCAGCAGCTCTGGGGGTGGTCTCGCCGACGGCAATGAGCAGTTCTTC. The chain is built from TRBV7-2 and TRBJ2-1; TRBD1 or TRBD2 may be the D gene (5 bases each). V gave up 4 bases and J gave up 6 bases, with 22 bases separating them. Germline V gene sequence: CDR1 SGHTA, CDR2 FQGNSA. This CDR3 comprises 17 residues.

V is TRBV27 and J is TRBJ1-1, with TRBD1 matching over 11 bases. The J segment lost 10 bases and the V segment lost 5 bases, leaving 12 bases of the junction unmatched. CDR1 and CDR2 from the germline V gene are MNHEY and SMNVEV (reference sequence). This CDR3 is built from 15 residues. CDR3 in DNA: TGTGCCAGCAGTCAGGACAGGGGGCCTGGTCTGGGAGCTTTCTTT. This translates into CASSQDRGPGLGAFF.

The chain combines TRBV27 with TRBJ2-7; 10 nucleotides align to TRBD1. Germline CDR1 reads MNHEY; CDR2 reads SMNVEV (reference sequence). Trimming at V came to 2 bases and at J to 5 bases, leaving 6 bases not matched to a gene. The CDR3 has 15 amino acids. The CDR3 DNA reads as TGTGCCAGCAGTTTACCGGGACAGGGGTTCCACGAGCAGTACTTC. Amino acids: CASSLPGQGFHEQYF.

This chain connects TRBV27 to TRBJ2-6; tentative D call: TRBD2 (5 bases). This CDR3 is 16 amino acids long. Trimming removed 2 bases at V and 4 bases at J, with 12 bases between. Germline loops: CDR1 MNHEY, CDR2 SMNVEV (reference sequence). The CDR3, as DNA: TGTGCCAGCAGTTTACGGGCCTCGGGGGGGGCCAACGTCCTGACTTTC. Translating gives CASSLRASGGANVLTF.

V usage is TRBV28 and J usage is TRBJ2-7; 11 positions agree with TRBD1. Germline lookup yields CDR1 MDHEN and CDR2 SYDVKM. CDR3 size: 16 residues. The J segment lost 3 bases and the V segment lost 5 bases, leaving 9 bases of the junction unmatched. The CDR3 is CASSTSWDRGNYEQYF. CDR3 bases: TGTGCCAGCAGTACAAGCTGGGACAGGGGGAACTACGAGCAGTACTTC.

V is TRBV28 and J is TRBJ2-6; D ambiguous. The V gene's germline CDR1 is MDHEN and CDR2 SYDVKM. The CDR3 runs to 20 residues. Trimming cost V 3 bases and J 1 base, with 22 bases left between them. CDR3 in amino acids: CASSFLGDNLPPSGANVLTF. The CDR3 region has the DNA TGTGCCAGCAGTTTTCTTGGAGACAACTTACCCCCTTCTGGGGCCAACGTCCTGACTTTC.

CDR3 DNA: TGTGCCAGCAGTTTAGACAGTGTGAACACTGAAGCTTTCTTT. Translation gives CASSLDSVNTEAFF. The rearrangement uses TRBV27 and TRBJ1-1; D is possibly TRBD1 (5 bases). V gave up 2 bases and J gave up 0 bases, with 7 bases separating them. CDR3 length: 14 amino acids. Germline assignment: CDR1 MNHEY and CDR2 SMNVEV (reference sequence).